The clone carrying this TCR beta chain was seen only once. Its antigen is still unknown. This CDR3 is 15 amino acids long. Germline V gene sequence: CDR1 MNHNS, CDR2 SASEGT. The V end was cut by 6 bases, the J end by 2 bases, with 16 bases between. This specimen comes from a study of shared clonotypes between healthy human individuals. Study in general: The cohort comprised a couple of women and a few men. Their ages spanned 18 to 49 years. CD4 naive cells filled three plates per donor, CD4 memory three, CD8 naive two and CD8 memory one. General study results and limits: Sampling involved blood alone; tissue repertoires likely differ. Since donors were few, the genetic and exposure-history diversity represented was limited.

Here immunoSEQ multiplex PCR was the method, and the copy in TCRdb shows in-frame clones only, minus some. The sample comprises about 1 million clones, 65% to 80% of which are singletons, and roughly 1.4% rests with the top ten. Sequencing input: memory CD4+ T cells sorted from blood. Subset described: CD45RA-negative fraction. This chain links TRBV6-1 with TRBJ1-2, with D perhaps TRBD1 (6 bases). This TCR was sampled from a young man in good health. In nucleotides, the CDR3 is TGTGCCAGCAGAGCACAGGGAACGGGGAACTATGGCTACACCTTC. It encodes CASRAQGTGNYGYTF.